Below, 3 T cell receptor beta chains from the same sample are listed, as sequenced in a study of breast tumors, draining lymph nodes, adjacent tissues. Samples came from axillary lymph nodes draining the breast cancer. TCRdb independently ran MiXCR on the multiplex PCR reads; one entry per CDR3 protein. This sample has 130,000 or so distinct CDR3 sequences, with around 20% found just once. The sample comprised axillary lymph node tissue. The receptors were sampled from a female donor with breast cancer. Some clones in this sample may be carry-over from other donors' samples.

In regard to this clonotype: A much larger clone lies one base from this, so it may be a read error. The rearrangement links TRBV7-3 to TRBJ1-3; D gene ambiguous. The length of the CDR3 is 10 residues. The germline V gene has CDR1 SGHTA and CDR2 FQGTGA. The CDR3 DNA follows: TGTGCCAGCGCTGGAAACGCCATATATTTT. The encoded protein is CASAGNAIYF.

With regard to this clonotype: With a much larger clone just one base away, this may be a read error. This chain joins TRBV6-1 and TRBJ1-4; perhaps TRBD1 as D (6 bases). Germline V gene data show CDR1 as MNHNS and CDR2 as SASEGT. This CDR3 contains 14 residues. CDR3 sequence: CASSDLRGNEELFF. The CDR3 DNA follows: TGTGCCAGCAGTGATCTCAGGGGTAATGAAGAACTGTTTTTT.

This clonotype has a count of ten or more. This chain links TRBV12-3 or TRBV12-4 with TRBJ2-5, with TRBD2 matching over 8 bases. The CDR3 is 17 residues long. V dropped 5 bases and J dropped 2; count of bases not matched to a gene: 13. The DNA of the CDR3 is TGTGCCAGCAGTGGTGGTGCGGGGGGATGGGTTCAAGAGACCCAGTACTTC. This sequence encodes CASSGGAGGWVQETQYF.